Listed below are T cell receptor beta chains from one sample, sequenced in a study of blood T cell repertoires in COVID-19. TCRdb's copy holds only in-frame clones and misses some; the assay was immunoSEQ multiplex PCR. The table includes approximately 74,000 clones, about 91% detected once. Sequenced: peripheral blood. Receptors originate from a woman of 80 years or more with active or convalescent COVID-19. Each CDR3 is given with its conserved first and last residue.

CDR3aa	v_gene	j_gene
CASSLSSGTRDNEQFF	TRBV18	TRBJ2-1
CASSLWGLGTEAFF	TRBV3-1/TRBV3-2	TRBJ1-1
CASSPRGQETQYF	TRBV5-4	TRBJ2-5
CASSPSGTPNYGYTF	TRBV7-2	TRBJ1-2
CASSLASGIIENEQFF	TRBV7-2	TRBJ2-1
CASSQEKQGYNEQFF	TRBV4-3	TRBJ2-1
CASSDPDRQFMVNTEAFF	TRBV2	TRBJ1-1
CASSRPGSGGDEQFF	TRBV3-1/TRBV3-2	TRBJ2-1
CASSLAGDFTYNEQFF	TRBV5-1	TRBJ2-1
CASSLVAVAYGYTF	TRBV5-4	TRBJ1-2
CASSRYRGETQETQYF	TRBV3-1/TRBV3-2	TRBJ2-5
CASSWALSASEAFF	TRBV6-5	TRBJ1-1
CASSLDGTSGYEQYF	TRBV5-1	TRBJ2-7
CASSLGGPGTEAFF	TRBV7-6	TRBJ1-1
CSAGTDYGYTF	TRBV29-1	TRBJ1-2
CASSYQTGVGYGYTF	TRBV27	TRBJ1-2
CASSGGTSGPNTGELFF	TRBV9	TRBJ2-2
CASRTQGGGTDTQYF	TRBV3-1/TRBV3-2	TRBJ2-3
CAWRTGGSIVEQYF	TRBV30	TRBJ2-7
CASGSWSGNEKLFF	TRBV12-5	TRBJ1-4
CASSMRGLFNEQYF	TRBV19	TRBJ2-7
CASSFSTSTDTQYF	TRBV5-1	TRBJ2-3
CATSDWGTDPSEQYF	TRBV24-1	TRBJ2-7
CASSVRQSDTQYF	TRBV7-3	TRBJ2-3
CASSPGVEQYF	TRBV12-3/TRBV12-4	TRBJ2-7
CSVVVQTLTEAFF	TRBV29-1	TRBJ1-1
CASSLLAGGYEQYF	TRBV7-3	TRBJ2-7
CATHRGRNTEAFF	TRBV10-1	TRBJ1-1